These 27 T cell receptor beta chains share one sample of origin, sequenced in a study of technical replicates of blood from a handful of donors. Clones were read by immunoSEQ multiplex PCR, and TCRdb kept only the in-frame ones, dropping some. The repertoire has approximately 79,000 clones, approximately 97% of them found once; the top ten carry under 0.3%. Sequencing input: T cells isolated from PBMCs. These receptor sequences come from a human donor in good health.

There are many counts of this clone. This sequence joins TRBV7-2 and TRBJ2-3, with D possibly TRBD1 on 6 matching bases. The CDR3 has 16 residues. In germline, CDR1 is SGHTA, CDR2 FQGNSA. V gave up 3 bases and J gave up 5 bases, with 18 bases separating them. In DNA form, the CDR3 reads TGTGCCAGCAGCTTCAGTTCGGCGTCGGGACAAGATACGCAGTATTTT. Amino acids: CASSFSSASGQDTQYF.

Note on this clone: Other nucleotide sequences in the sample specify the same CDR3. The DNA for the CDR3 is TGCGCCAGCAGCTTGGGACTAGCCTACAATGAGCAGTTCTTC. It translates to CASSLGLAYNEQFF. This sequence joins TRBV5-1 and TRBJ2-1, with a weak D call TRBD2 (6 bases). CDR1 is SGHRS and CDR2 is YFSETQ in the germline V gene. The length of the CDR3 is 14 residues. Trimming shortened V by 0 bases and J by 2 bases, and 6 bases separated the two germline ends.

This rearrangement joins TRBV5-1 to TRBJ2-3; tentatively, D is TRBD2 (5 bases). This CDR3 is built from 14 residues. Trimming removed 4 bases at V and 0 bases at J, with 9 bases between. Germline values: CDR1 SGHRS, CDR2 YFSETQ. CDR3 sequence reads: CASSPGLSTDTQYF. The CDR3 DNA sequence: TGCGCCAGCAGCCCTGGACTTAGCACAGATACGCAGTATTTT.

The chain couples TRBV6-5 to TRBJ1-1; 7 nucleotides agree with TRBD1. This CDR3 spans 14 amino acids. In germline, CDR1 is MNHEY, CDR2 SVGAGI. Losses at the gene ends were 7 bases for V and 2 bases for J; bases not matched to a gene: 7. The CDR3 nucleotides read TGTGCCAGCATCAAACAGGGGCTCAACACTGAAGCTTTCTTT. Translating it yields CASIKQGLNTEAFF.

This clone appeared once. This chain links TRBV5-4 with TRBJ2-1; a possible D gene is TRBD2 (6 bases). The CDR3 length is 13 residues. V lost 2 bases and J lost 4, with 7 bases in between. CDR1 and CDR2 (germline): SGHNT, YYREEE (reference sequence). The CDR3 bases are TGTGCCAGCAGCTTTAGCGGTTACAATGAGCAGTTCTTC. Amino acid sequence: CASSFSGYNEQFF.

The chain has TRBV10-1 and TRBJ1-5; D gene unclear. Germline V gene data show CDR1 as WNHNN and CDR2 as SYGVQD (reference sequence). V dropped 5 bases and J dropped 9 bases, with 8 bases sitting between them. This CDR3 comprises 11 residues. CDR3 nucleotides: TGCGCCAGCAGTCAAGAACTGCCCCAGCATTTT. Its protein is CASSQELPQHF.

V and J are TRBV30 and TRBJ1-1; tentative D call: TRBD1 (6 bases). The CDR3 runs 13 residues. The germline V gene has CDR1 GTSNPN and CDR2 SVGIG (reference sequence). Between the trimmed V and J ends, which lost 0 bases and 5 bases, there was a span of 10 bases. DNA for the CDR3: TGTGCCTGGAGTGTACAGGGAACAACTGAAGCTTTCTTT. Encoded protein: CAWSVQGTTEAFF.

This chain uses TRBV4-2 with TRBJ2-3; 11 bases align to TRBD2. Trimming at V came to 3 bases and at J to 1 base, leaving 6 bases not matched to a gene. CDR1 is LGHNA and CDR2 is YNFKEQ in the germline V gene. CDR3 length: 17 residues. The CDR3 region has the DNA TGTGCCAGCAGCCAGGCAGGGACTAGCGGCCGCACAGATACGCAGTATTTT. It translates to CASSQAGTSGRTDTQYF.

The DNA of the CDR3 is TGCAGCGTTGTGTGGGGGCGGAACACTGAAGCTTTCTTT. Its protein product is CSVVWGRNTEAFF. This chain uses TRBV29-1 with TRBJ1-1; TRBD1 might be the D (6 bases). The CDR3 loop spans 13 amino acids. Germline assignment: CDR1 SQVTM and CDR2 ANQGSEA. Trimming stripped 4 bases from V and 1 base from J, with 10 bases between. Complete variable domain (other parts from reference TRBV29-1 and TRBJ1-1): SAVISQKPSRDICQRGTSLTIQCQVDSQVTMMFWYRQQPGQSLTLIATANQGSEATYESGFVIDKFPISRPNLTFSTLTVSNMSPEDSSIYLCSVVWGRNTEAFFGQGTRLTVV.

The rearrangement links TRBV2 to TRBJ2-5; TRBD1 might be the D (5 bases). Germline values: CDR1 SNHLY, CDR2 FYNNEI. Trimming shortened V by 10 bases and J by 7 bases, and 22 bases separated the two germline ends. This CDR3 spans 14 amino acids. The CDR3, as DNA: TGTGCCACTCTCCCGTACCGCGAAACAGGGACCCAGTACTTC. Its protein product is CATLPYRETGTQYF.

This chain uses TRBV13 with TRBJ2-3; TRBD2 agrees at 11 bases. The CDR3 loop spans 14 amino acids. Germline trimming cut 4 bases from V and 4 bases from J; bases unmatched to any gene: 1. Germline loops: CDR1 PRHDT, CDR2 FYEKMQ (reference sequence). The CDR3: CASSSLAGADTQYF. CDR3 DNA: TGTGCCAGCAGCTCACTAGCGGGAGCAGATACGCAGTATTTT. Based on the CDR3 plus reference TRBV13 and TRBJ2-3, the full variable domain is AAGVIQSPRHLIKEKRETATLKCYPIPRHDTVYWYQQGPGQDPQFLISFYEKMQSDKGSIPDRFSAQQFSDYHSELNMSSLELGDSALYFCASSSLAGADTQYFGPGTRLTVL.

This clone was observed once. This chain connects TRBV5-1 to TRBJ2-3; 12 bases agree with TRBD2. Trimming at V came to 0 bases and at J to 2 bases, leaving 4 bases not matched to a gene. The CDR3 is 17 amino acids. CDR1 and CDR2 (germline): SGHRS, YFSETQ. The CDR3 loop is CASSLDPSGRVTDTQYF. The CDR3 bases are TGCGCCAGCAGCTTGGACCCTAGCGGGAGGGTCACAGATACGCAGTATTTT.

The chain joins TRBV15 to TRBJ1-4, with TRBD1 matching 11 bases. The V and J ends lost 0 bases and 7 bases, in that order; junction bases with no gene match: 4. CDR3 length: 16 amino acids. Germline CDR1 is LNHNV and CDR2 is YYDKDF (reference sequence). The DNA for the CDR3 is TGTGCCACCAGCAGAGATCGGGGGACAGGGGGTGAAAAACTGTTTTTT. It codes for CATSRDRGTGGEKLFF.

This clone was observed a few times. The chain uses TRBV11-3 and TRBJ1-1, with D possibly matching TRBD1 (6 bases). The CDR3 spans 16 residues. V lost 1 base and J 1 base, leaving 13 bases between the germline ends. Germline lookup yields CDR1 SGHNT and CDR2 YENEEA. CDR3 in DNA: TGTGCCAGCAGCTTAGCCGGATCAGGGGCGAACACTGAAGCTTTCTTT. The encoded protein is CASSLAGSGANTEAFF. The variable domain in full, with the rest retrieved from reference TRBV11-3 and TRBJ1-1, is EAGVVQSPRYKIIEKKQPVAFWCNPISGHNTLYWYLQNLGQGPELLIRYENEEAVDDSQLPKDRFSAERLKGVDSTLKIQPAELGDSAVYLCASSLAGSGANTEAFFGQGTRLTVV.

The chain's CDR3 is CASMGLAASSYNEQFF. The CDR3 nucleotides are TGTGCCAGCATGGGACTAGCGGCGAGCTCCTACAATGAGCAGTTCTTC. This chain joins TRBV5-6 and TRBJ2-1, with 11 bases lining up with TRBD2. The germline V gene encodes CDR1 SGHDT and CDR2 YYEEEE. The junction had 5 bases not matched to a gene; V was cut back by 6 bases and J by 0 bases. There are 16 residues in the CDR3. Full variable domain (remainder filled in from reference TRBV5-6 and TRBJ2-1): DAGVTQSPTHLIKTRGQQVTLRCSPKSGHDTVSWYQQALGQGPQFIFQYYEEEERQRGNFPDRFSGHQFPNYSSELNVNALLLGDSALYLCASMGLAASSYNEQFFGPGTRLTVL.

The V and J genes are TRBV2 and TRBJ1-2; D ambiguous. CDR3 length: 14 residues. V was pared by 3 bases and J by 1 base, with 9 bases between. Looked up from germline, CDR1 is SNHLY and CDR2 is FYNNEI. The CDR3 spells CASSDRLNNYGYTF. The CDR3, as DNA: TGTGCCAGCAGTGACAGGCTAAATAACTATGGCTACACCTTC.

Comment on this clone: This CDR3 is also generated by other DNA sequences in the sample. This chain joins TRBV7-3 and TRBJ1-1; tentative D call: TRBD1 (6 bases). The V and J ends lost 5 bases and 2 bases respectively, with 15 bases between them. CDR3 size: 15 residues. Germline CDR1 is SGHTA and CDR2 is FQGTGA. CDR3 loop: CASSAQGGANTEAFF. The CDR3 coding sequence is TGTGCCAGCAGCGCCCAAGGGGGGGCAAACACTGAAGCTTTCTTT.

The chain uses TRBV4-1 and TRBJ1-5, with D perhaps matching TRBD1 (6 bases). Trimming cost V 0 bases and J 3 bases, with 12 bases left between them. This CDR3 has 16 amino acids. CDR1 and CDR2 from the germline V gene are MGHRA and YSYEKL. DNA of the CDR3: TGCGCCAGCAGCCAAGATGGACAGCCTTTCAATCAGCCCCAGCATTTT. As protein: CASSQDGQPFNQPQHF.

CDR3 in amino acids: CASSKERGGCNEQYF. DNA of the CDR3: TGTGCCAGCAGCAAAGAAAGGGGCGGTTGTAACGAGCAGTACTTC. The gene calls are TRBV21-1 and TRBJ2-7; the table's D gene call, TRBD1, was not cross checked with the DNA. TRBV21-1 is a listed pseudogene. This CDR3 comprises 15 residues.

The chain recombines TRBV27 with TRBJ2-7, with 7 nucleotides matching TRBD2. Germline CDR1 is MNHEY and CDR2 is SMNVEV (reference sequence). This CDR3 has 14 amino acids. After removal of 2 bases from V and 2 bases from J, the junction contained 3 bases not matched to a gene. In DNA form, the CDR3 reads TGTGCCAGCAGTTTAGGGGGAGGGCCCTACGAGCAGTACTTC. Its protein is CASSLGGGPYEQYF.

In DNA, the CDR3 is TGTGCCAGCAGTCTGACACAAAGATTCACCGGGGAGCTGTTTTTT. Its protein product is CASSLTQRFTGELFF. The V and J genes are TRBV28 and TRBJ2-2; no clear D gene. Per germline, CDR1 MDHEN and CDR2 SYDVKM. V lost 5 bases and J 4 bases, leaving 14 bases between the germline ends. The CDR3 is 15 amino acids.

The rearrangement links TRBV11-2 to TRBJ1-2; 12 bases align to TRBD1. The CDR3 sequence is 15 residues long. Losses at the gene ends were 0 bases for V and 8 bases for J; bases not matched to a gene: 4. The germline V gene has CDR1 SGHAT and CDR2 FQNNGV. CDR3 coding DNA: TGTGCCAGCAGCTTAGATCGCGGGACAGGGGGCGGCTACACCTTC. Protein product: CASSLDRGTGGGYTF.

This clone occurred once. The rearrangement uses TRBV6-5 and TRBJ1-5; D is ambiguous. CDR1 is MNHEY and CDR2 is SVGAGI in the germline V gene. CDR3 length: 13 residues. The germline V and J ends were trimmed by 5 bases and 0 bases, with 5 bases remaining between them. The CDR3 nucleotides are TGTGCCAGCAGTCAGTTTAGCAATCAGCCCCAGCATTTT. This sequence encodes CASSQFSNQPQHF.

V usage is TRBV6-6 and J usage is TRBJ2-3; D gene ambiguous. The germline V and J ends were trimmed by 2 bases and 4 bases, with 10 bases remaining between them. The CDR3 is 14 residues long. The germline V gene has CDR1 MNHNY and CDR2 SVGAGI (reference sequence). CDR3 nucleotides: TGTGCCAGCAGTTACGCGGATAGTTCAGATACGCAGTATTTT. It is translated as CASSYADSSDTQYF.

V is TRBV2 and J is TRBJ2-5; 8 bases map to TRBD2. CDR3 length: 16 residues. The V segment lost 4 bases and the J segment 0 bases; nucleotides outside the gene matches: 7. Looked up from germline, CDR1 is SNHLY and CDR2 is FYNNEI. CDR3 nucleotides: TGTGCCAGCAGTGGTATCCGGGAGGGCAACCAAGAGACCCAGTACTTC. It encodes CASSGIREGNQETQYF. The full variable domain, its missing parts supplied by reference TRBV2 and TRBJ2-5, is EPEVTQTPSHQVTQMGQEVILRCVPISNHLYFYWYRQILGQKVEFLVSFYNNEISEKSEIFDDQFSVERPDGSNFTLKIRSTKLEDSAMYFCASSGIREGNQETQYFGPGTRLLVL.

This clone showed up just once. J is TRBJ1-2 and V is TRBV7-9; 7 nucleotides line up with TRBD1. The V segment lost 4 bases and the J segment 6 bases; nucleotides outside the gene matches: 5. Germline V CDR1 and CDR2: SEHNR, FQNEAQ (reference sequence). This CDR3 contains 13 residues. CDR3 amino acids: CASSSGTENGYTF. CDR3 coding DNA: TGTGCCAGCAGCTCCGGGACAGAGAATGGCTACACCTTC.

This clone came up once. The chain couples TRBV2 to TRBJ2-2, with TRBD2 matching 14 bases. Germline assignment: CDR1 SNHLY and CDR2 FYNNEI. The CDR3 covers 20 residues. The J segment lost 0 bases and the V segment lost 3 bases, leaving 9 bases of the junction unmatched. In nucleotides, the CDR3 is TGTGCCAGCAGTGACCTCCCAGGACTAGCGGGAGGCACGAACACCGGGGAGCTGTTTTTT. This sequence encodes CASSDLPGLAGGTNTGELFF.